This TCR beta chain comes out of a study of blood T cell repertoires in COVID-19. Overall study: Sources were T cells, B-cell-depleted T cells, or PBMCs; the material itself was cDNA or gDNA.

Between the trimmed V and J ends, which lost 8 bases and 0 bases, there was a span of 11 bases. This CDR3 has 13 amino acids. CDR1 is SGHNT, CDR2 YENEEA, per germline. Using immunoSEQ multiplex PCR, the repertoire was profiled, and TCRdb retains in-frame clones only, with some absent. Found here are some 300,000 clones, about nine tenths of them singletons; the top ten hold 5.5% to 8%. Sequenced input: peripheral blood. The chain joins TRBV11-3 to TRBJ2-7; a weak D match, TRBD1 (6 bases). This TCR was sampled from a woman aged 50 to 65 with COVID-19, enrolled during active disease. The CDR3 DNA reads TGTGCCAGCGGGACACCGAACTCCTACGAGCAGTACTTC. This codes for CASGTPNSYEQYF.